The 17 T cell receptor beta chains given below trace back to one sample, sequenced in a study of spatial heterogeneity in lung cancer. TCRdb re-analysed the 5' RACE reads in MiXCR, keeping a single row per CDR3 protein. In the table there are 75,000 to 85,000 distinct CDR3 sequences, 15% to 25% of which are singletons. Time point denoted: sample taken at primary tumor resection. Sequencing was performed on whole RNA extracted from tumor and nontumor lung tissue, or from frozen PBMC, and the material was left unsorted. The sample was PBMCs, taken at surgery. The receptors here all came from a male donor with early-stage non-small cell lung cancer.

This clonotype was picked up a small number of times. The chain carries TRBV6-6 and TRBJ2-4; 7 bases map to TRBD1. The CDR3 has 15 residues. V gave up 2 bases and J gave up 6 bases; unmatched junction bases: 7. Germline values: CDR1 MNHNY, CDR2 SVGAGI (reference sequence). CDR3 region: CASSYGQGGGNIQYF. The CDR3 DNA sequence: TGTGCCAGCAGTTACGGACAAGGGGGCGGAAACATTCAGTACTTC.

The gene calls are TRBV19 and TRBJ2-7; 8 nucleotides line up with TRBD2. This CDR3 is 14 amino acids long. The germline gives CDR1 LNHDA, CDR2 SQIVND (reference sequence). V lost 5 bases, J lost 2 bases, and 5 bases stayed unmatched. CDR3 amino acids: CASSPGTRAYEQYF. The CDR3 bases are TGTGCCAGTAGTCCCGGGACTAGAGCCTACGAGCAGTACTTC.

This clonotype came up a few times. This rearrangement joins TRBV4-3 to TRBJ2-1; D is unclear. Trimming stripped 1 base from V and 5 bases from J, with 9 bases between. In germline, CDR1 is LGHNA, CDR2 YSLEER. There are 14 residues in the CDR3. The CDR3 sequence: CASSQAQANNEQFF. CDR3 DNA sequence: TGCGCCAGCAGCCAAGCCCAGGCGAACAATGAGCAGTTCTTC.

The chain has TRBV3-1 and TRBJ2-1; tentatively, D is TRBD1 or TRBD2 (5 bases each). The CDR3 contains 14 residues. V was cut by 4 bases and J by 5 bases, with 12 bases left in between. The germline V gene encodes CDR1 LGHDT and CDR2 YNNKEL (reference sequence). CDR3 region: CASSLILGDNEQFF. In DNA form, the CDR3 reads TGTGCCAGCAGCCTCATACTAGGGGACAATGAGCAGTTCTTC.

This clonotype was found a few times. The V gene is TRBV19, the J gene TRBJ1-5; D is perhaps TRBD1 (5 bases). The CDR3 runs 14 residues. CDR1 and CDR2 from the germline V gene are LNHDA and SQIVND (reference sequence). V was trimmed by 7 bases and J by 4 bases, leaving 14 bases between them. The CDR3 spells CASNSKGENQPQHF. CDR3 bases: TGTGCCAGTAACTCTAAAGGGGAGAATCAGCCCCAGCATTTT. Variable domain in full (rest from reference TRBV19 and TRBJ1-5): DGGITQSPKYLFRKEGQNVTLSCEQNLNHDAMYWYRQDPGQGLRLIYYSQIVNDFQKGDIAEGYSVSREKKESFPLTVTSAQKNPTAFYLCASNSKGENQPQHFGDGTRLSIL.

CDR3 nucleotides: TGTGCCAGCAGCGGCGGGACAGGGGGCCCTCAATATAATTCACCCCTCCACTTT. Its protein product is CASSGGTGGPQYNSPLHF. The chain combines TRBV3-1 with TRBJ1-6; 12 bases are a match to TRBD1. This CDR3 comprises 18 residues. V was clipped by 5 bases and J by 4 bases; unmatched bases: 9. Germline-derived CDR1 and CDR2 are LGHDT and YNNKEL (reference sequence).

The V call is TRBV20-1, the J call TRBJ2-4; D is uncertain. The CDR3 consists of 12 residues. Between the trimmed V and J ends, which lost 3 bases and 9 bases, there was a span of 12 bases. From germline, CDR1 is DFQATT and CDR2 SNEGSKA (reference sequence). Here the CDR3 DNA reads TGCAGTGCTAGGGTTAATTCCGGCATTCAGTACTTC. This gives the protein CSARVNSGIQYF.

This clonotype was seen many times. The chain employs TRBV12-3 or TRBV12-4 and TRBJ2-1; TRBD1 or TRBD2 may be the D gene (5 bases each). The CDR3 sequence is 12 residues long. Trimming took off 6 bases at V and 11 bases at J, with 14 bases between the two ends. CDR3: CASSTGAFQQFF. CDR3 sequence (DNA): TGTGCCAGCAGCACCGGGGCCTTCCAGCAGTTCTTC.

The rearrangement uses TRBV3-1 and TRBJ2-3, with TRBD2 as a possible D gene (7 bases). The CDR3 is 16 amino acids. CDR1 is LGHDT and CDR2 is YNNKEL in the germline V gene (reference sequence). V dropped 3 bases and J dropped 8 bases, with 21 bases sitting between them. The CDR3 nucleotides read TGTGCCAGCAGCCATCCGGAGGGGGGGACCTTGGGTACGCAGTATTTT. This translates into CASSHPEGGTLGTQYF.

This chain links TRBV3-1 with TRBJ1-5, with D unclear. The CDR3 totals 15 residues. Per the germline V gene, CDR1 is LGHDT and CDR2 is YNNKEL (reference sequence). The V end lost 3 bases, the J end lost 7 bases, and 16 bases lay between the germline ends. CDR3 sequence reads: CASSQQAVPGQPQHF. CDR3 sequence (DNA): TGTGCCAGCAGCCAGCAGGCGGTCCCGGGCCAGCCCCAGCATTTT.

V usage is TRBV20-1 and J usage is TRBJ1-5; no clear D gene. Germline loops: CDR1 DFQATT, CDR2 SNEGSKA (reference sequence). This CDR3 region has 13 residues. Trimming pared 7 bases from V and 2 bases from J, leaving 12 bases between. The CDR3 reads CSVPGDGNQPQHF. Written as DNA, the CDR3 is TGCAGTGTGCCGGGTGATGGCAATCAGCCCCAGCATTTT.

The rearrangement links TRBV11-1 to TRBJ2-5; no definite D call. Germline lookup yields CDR1 SGHAT and CDR2 FQDESV (reference sequence). The length of the CDR3 is 14 residues. Trimming removed 2 bases at V and 0 bases at J, with 7 bases between. The CDR3 is CASSLRTDQETQYF. The CDR3 region has the DNA TGTGCCAGCAGCTTAAGGACGGACCAAGAGACCCAGTACTTC.

The chain combines TRBV4-3 with TRBJ1-2; D call uncertain. The CDR3 is 16 residues long. CDR1 and CDR2 from the germline V gene are LGHNA and YSLEER. V was pared by 0 bases and J by 13 bases, with 24 bases between. CDR3 sequence reads: CASSQDWFDSTVYLTF. In DNA, the CDR3 is TGCGCCAGCAGCCAAGATTGGTTCGACTCGACCGTTTACCTCACCTTC.

The rearrangement links TRBV20-1 to TRBJ2-5; 9 bases fit TRBD2. CDR3 size: 13 residues. J gave up 2 bases and V 5 bases, and 3 bases lay outside the gene matches. From germline, CDR1 is DFQATT and CDR2 SNEGSKA (reference sequence). The CDR3, as DNA: TGCAGTGCTTTAGCGGGGGCTCAAGAGACCCAGTACTTC. This codes for CSALAGAQETQYF.

This clonotype has ten or more counts. The gene calls are TRBV12-3 or TRBV12-4 and TRBJ1-5; D is uncertain. The CDR3 runs to 13 residues. Trimming shortened V by 7 bases and J by 1 base, and 8 bases separated the two germline ends. Here the CDR3 DNA reads TGTGCCAGCAATCTAGGGAGCAATCAGCCCCAGCATTTT. The encoded protein is CASNLGSNQPQHF.

This clonotype was seen many times. The rearrangement joins TRBV20-1 to TRBJ2-3; D possibly corresponds to TRBD2 (5 bases). Germline CDR1 and CDR2: DFQATT and SNEGSKA (reference sequence). Trimming cost V 0 bases and J 4 bases, with 17 bases left between them. This CDR3 has 16 residues. Here the CDR3 reads CSARDDMSGRSDTQYF. DNA of the CDR3: TGCAGTGCTAGAGATGATATGTCGGGAAGGTCAGATACGCAGTATTTT.

This clonotype was counted only a few times. The chain is built from TRBV20-1 and TRBJ2-2; D possibly uses TRBD1 or TRBD2 (5 bases each). The CDR3 length is 13 residues. The V gene's germline CDR1 is DFQATT and CDR2 SNEGSKA (reference sequence). With 3 bases removed from V and 7 bases from J, the gap between germline ends came to 12 bases. Here the CDR3 reads CSASRGAGGELFF. The CDR3 DNA reads as TGCAGTGCTAGTAGAGGGGCGGGCGGGGAGCTGTTTTTT.